One T cell receptor (beta chain) is described in this entry. Its antigen is not known. Using immunoSEQ multiplex PCR, the repertoire was profiled, and TCRdb retains in-frame clones only, with some absent. The sample shows hundreds of thousands of clones, 86% of them seen only once. Germline V gene sequence: CDR1 MDHEN, CDR2 SYDVKM. This CDR3 has 15 residues. V was trimmed by 1 base and J by 3 bases, leaving 13 bases between them. This sample is drawn from a study of cytomegalovirus exposure and HLA in healthy donors. Study as a whole: The approximately 120 validation repertoires were reported in a later analysis to have been generated on the same platform as the roughly 680 first-cohort repertoires. Study-wide points: A later analysis found first-cohort TCR clusters tended to co-occur in the 90 to 150 validation repertoires. High sensitivity and specificity were reportedly achieved when the classifier diagnosed cytomegalovirus status.

The source of this sequence is a woman aged 30 to 39 in good health and CMV-seropositive. The chain has TRBV28 and TRBJ2-7; D is possibly TRBD1 (6 bases). Input material: PBMCs. CDR3 amino acids: CASSLLQGPFYEQYF. The CDR3, as DNA: TGTGCCAGCAGTTTATTACAGGGCCCCTTCTACGAGCAGTACTTC.